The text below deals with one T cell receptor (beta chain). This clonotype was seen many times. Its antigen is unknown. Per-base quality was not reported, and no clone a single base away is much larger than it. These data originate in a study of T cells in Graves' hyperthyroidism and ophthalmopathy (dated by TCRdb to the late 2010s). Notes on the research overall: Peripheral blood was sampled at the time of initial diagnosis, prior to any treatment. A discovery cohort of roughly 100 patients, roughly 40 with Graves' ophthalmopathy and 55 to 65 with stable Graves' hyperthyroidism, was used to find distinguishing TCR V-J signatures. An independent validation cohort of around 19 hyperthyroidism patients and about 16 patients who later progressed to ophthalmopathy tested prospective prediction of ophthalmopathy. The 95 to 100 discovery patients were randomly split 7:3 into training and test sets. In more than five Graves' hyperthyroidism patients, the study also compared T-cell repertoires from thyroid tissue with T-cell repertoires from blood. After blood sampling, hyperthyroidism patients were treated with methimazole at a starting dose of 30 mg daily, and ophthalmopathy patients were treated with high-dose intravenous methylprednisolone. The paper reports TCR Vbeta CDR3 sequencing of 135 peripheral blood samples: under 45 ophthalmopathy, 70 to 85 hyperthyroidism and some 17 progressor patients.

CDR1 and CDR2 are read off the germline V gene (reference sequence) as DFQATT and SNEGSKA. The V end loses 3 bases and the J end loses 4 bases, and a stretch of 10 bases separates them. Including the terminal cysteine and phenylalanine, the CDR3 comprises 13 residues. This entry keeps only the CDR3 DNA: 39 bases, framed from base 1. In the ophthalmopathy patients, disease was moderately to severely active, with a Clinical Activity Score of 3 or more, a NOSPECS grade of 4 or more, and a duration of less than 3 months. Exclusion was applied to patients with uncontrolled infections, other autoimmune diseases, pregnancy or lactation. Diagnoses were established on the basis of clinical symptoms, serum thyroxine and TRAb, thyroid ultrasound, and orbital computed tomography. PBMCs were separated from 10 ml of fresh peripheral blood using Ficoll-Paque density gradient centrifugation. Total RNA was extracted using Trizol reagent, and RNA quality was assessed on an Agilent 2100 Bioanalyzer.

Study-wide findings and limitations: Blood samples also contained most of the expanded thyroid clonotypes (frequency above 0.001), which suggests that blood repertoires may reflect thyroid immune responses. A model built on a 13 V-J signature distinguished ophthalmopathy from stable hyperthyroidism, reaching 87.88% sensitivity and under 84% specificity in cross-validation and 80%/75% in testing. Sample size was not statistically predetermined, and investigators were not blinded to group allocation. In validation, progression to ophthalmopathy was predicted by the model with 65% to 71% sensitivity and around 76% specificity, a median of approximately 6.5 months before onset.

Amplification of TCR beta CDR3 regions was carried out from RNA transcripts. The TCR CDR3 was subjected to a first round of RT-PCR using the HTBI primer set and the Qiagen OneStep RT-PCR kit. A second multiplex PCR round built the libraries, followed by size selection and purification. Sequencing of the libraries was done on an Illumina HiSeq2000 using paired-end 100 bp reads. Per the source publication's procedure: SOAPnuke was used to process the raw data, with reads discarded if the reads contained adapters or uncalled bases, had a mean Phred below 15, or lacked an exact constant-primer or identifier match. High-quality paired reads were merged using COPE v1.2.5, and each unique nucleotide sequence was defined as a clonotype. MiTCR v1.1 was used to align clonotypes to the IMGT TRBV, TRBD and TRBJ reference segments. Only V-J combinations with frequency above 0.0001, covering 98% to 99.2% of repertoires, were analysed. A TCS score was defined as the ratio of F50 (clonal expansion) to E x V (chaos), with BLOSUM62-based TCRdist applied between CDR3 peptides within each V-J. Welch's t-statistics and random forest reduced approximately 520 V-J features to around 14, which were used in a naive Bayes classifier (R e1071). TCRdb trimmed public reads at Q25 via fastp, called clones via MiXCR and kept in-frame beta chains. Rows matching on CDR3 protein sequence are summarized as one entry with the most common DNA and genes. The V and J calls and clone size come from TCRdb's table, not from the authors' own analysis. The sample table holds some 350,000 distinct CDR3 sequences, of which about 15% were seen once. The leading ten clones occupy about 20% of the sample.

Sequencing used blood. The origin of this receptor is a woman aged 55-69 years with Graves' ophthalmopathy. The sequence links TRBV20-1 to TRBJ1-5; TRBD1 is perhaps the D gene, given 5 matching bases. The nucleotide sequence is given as TGCAGTGCTAGGCAAGGGGTTAATCAGCCCCAGCATTTT. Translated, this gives CSARQGVNQPQHF.